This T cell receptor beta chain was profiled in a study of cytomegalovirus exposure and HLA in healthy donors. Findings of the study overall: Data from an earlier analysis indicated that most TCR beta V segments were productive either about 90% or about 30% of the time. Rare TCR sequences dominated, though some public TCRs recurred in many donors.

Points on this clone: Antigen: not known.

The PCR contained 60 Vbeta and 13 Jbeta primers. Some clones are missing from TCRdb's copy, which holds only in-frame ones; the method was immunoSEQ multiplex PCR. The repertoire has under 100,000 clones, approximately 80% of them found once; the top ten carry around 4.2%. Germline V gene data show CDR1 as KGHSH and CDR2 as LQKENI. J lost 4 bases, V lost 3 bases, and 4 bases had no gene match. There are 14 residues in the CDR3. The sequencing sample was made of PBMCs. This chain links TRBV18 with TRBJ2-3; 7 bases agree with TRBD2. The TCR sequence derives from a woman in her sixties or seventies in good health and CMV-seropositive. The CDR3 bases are TGTGCCAGCTCACCCCATGGGGGGGCAGATACGCAGTATTTT. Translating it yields CASSPHGGADTQYF.